Listed below are T cell receptor beta chains from one sample, sequenced in a study of spatial heterogeneity in lung cancer. TCRdb re-analysed the 5' RACE reads in MiXCR, keeping a single row per CDR3 protein. The table has roughly 6,100 distinct CDR3 sequences, about 13% seen once; the top ten hold about a fifth. Specimen: normal lung tissue next to the tumor, collected at surgery. These receptors were obtained from a female donor with early-stage non-small cell lung cancer. Each CDR3 is given with its conserved first and last residue.

CDR3aa: CSRLDAETQYF
j_gene: TRBJ2-5
v_gene: TRBV20-1

CDR3aa: CASSLDQRVHEQYF
j_gene: TRBJ2-7
v_gene: TRBV7-9

CDR3aa: CASMVTSGDEQYF
j_gene: TRBJ2-7
v_gene: TRBV12-3/TRBV12-4

CDR3aa: CASRRQGGTEAFF
j_gene: TRBJ1-1
v_gene: TRBV14

CDR3aa: CASSTGHTDTQYF
j_gene: TRBJ2-3
v_gene: TRBV27

CDR3aa: CASSTHRSWEETQYF
j_gene: TRBJ2-5
v_gene: TRBV7-6

CDR3aa: CASSLDRQGYGYTF
j_gene: TRBJ1-2
v_gene: TRBV27

CDR3aa: CASSGASEQFF
j_gene: TRBJ2-1
v_gene: TRBV19

CDR3aa: CASSPMANTEAFF
j_gene: TRBJ1-1
v_gene: TRBV18

CDR3aa: CASRKLAGGTDTQYF
j_gene: TRBJ2-3
v_gene: TRBV2

CDR3aa: CASLPSGGRNNEQFF
j_gene: TRBJ2-1
v_gene: TRBV28

CDR3aa: CASSSGQGKETQYF
j_gene: TRBJ2-5
v_gene: TRBV5-1

CDR3aa: CASKLAFF
j_gene: TRBJ1-1
v_gene: TRBV27

CDR3aa: CASSETSGRGGETQYF
j_gene: TRBJ2-5
v_gene: TRBV2

CDR3aa: CASSLEGDKPQHF
j_gene: TRBJ1-5
v_gene: TRBV5-1

CDR3aa: CASRTTGTIGREQFF
j_gene: TRBJ2-1
v_gene: TRBV6-2/TRBV6-3

CDR3aa: CSARDREGGLTQYF
j_gene: TRBJ2-3
v_gene: TRBV20-1

CDR3aa: CASSSRKTQPQHF
j_gene: TRBJ1-5
v_gene: TRBV6-2/TRBV6-3

CDR3aa: CASVLAGGTDTQYF
j_gene: TRBJ2-3
v_gene: TRBV6-1

CDR3aa: CASSFTLAGAYNEQFF
j_gene: TRBJ2-1
v_gene: TRBV7-3

CDR3aa: CASSQFTNGQFF
j_gene: TRBJ2-1
v_gene: TRBV14

CDR3aa: CASSFGTSGPTQYF
j_gene: TRBJ2-5
v_gene: TRBV7-2

CDR3aa: CSARDGAANYGYTF
j_gene: TRBJ1-2
v_gene: TRBV20-1

CDR3aa: CASSQVPGLGADTQYF
j_gene: TRBJ2-3
v_gene: TRBV4-3

CDR3aa: CASNSGGGYTF
j_gene: TRBJ1-2
v_gene: TRBV28

CDR3aa: CSVSRQATGELFF
j_gene: TRBJ2-2
v_gene: TRBV29-1

CDR3aa: CASSGTGTRVEETQYF
j_gene: TRBJ2-5
v_gene: TRBV27

CDR3aa: CEAADRDRREQFF
j_gene: TRBJ2-1
v_gene: TRBV28

CDR3aa: CSVGTYSYEQYF
j_gene: TRBJ2-7
v_gene: TRBV29-1

CDR3aa: CASSGQGAGGELFF
j_gene: TRBJ2-2
v_gene: TRBV27

CDR3aa: CATGTGLNSPLHF
j_gene: TRBJ1-6
v_gene: TRBV6-5

CDR3aa: CASSGLAGGTGELFF
j_gene: TRBJ2-2
v_gene: TRBV19

CDR3aa: CAWSASILAGGPRDTQYF
j_gene: TRBJ2-3
v_gene: TRBV30

CDR3aa: CASSFTSGRNEQFF
j_gene: TRBJ2-1
v_gene: TRBV6-5